Listed below are T cell receptor beta chains from one sample, sequenced in a study of early T cells in non-severe SARS-CoV-2 infection. TCRdb re-analysed the 5' RACE reads in MiXCR, keeping a single row per CDR3 protein. Of tens of thousands of distinct CDR3 sequences in the sample, about 6% were seen once. Here the sequenced sample was whole blood, taken at baseline. The receptors derive from an adult who was a healthcare worker with PCR-confirmed SARS-CoV-2 infection or an uninfected control (not recorded which). Each CDR3 is given with its conserved first and last residue.

V gene	J gene	CDR3 protein
TRBV18	TRBJ2-5	CASSHTTGPYQETQYF
TRBV6-2/TRBV6-3	TRBJ2-2	CATEQGRDTGELFF
TRBV11-2	TRBJ2-2	CASLNTGLPNTGELFF
TRBV5-5	TRBJ2-1	CASSFPTEGMLHNRGEQFF
TRBV5-1	TRBJ2-7	CASSFGDASYEQYF
TRBV5-4	TRBJ2-7	CASSLDRGAYEQYF
TRBV5-1	TRBJ2-5	CASSSGQYQETQYF
TRBV2	TRBJ2-7	CASTRNQGREQYF
TRBV7-8	TRBJ2-2	CASSYALTGELFF
TRBV3-1	TRBJ2-4	CASSLLSMTGKNIQYF
TRBV12-3/TRBV12-4	TRBJ1-6	CASRRTGFDNSPLHF
TRBV11-3	TRBJ2-1	CASSSRAQINEQFF
TRBV7-2	TRBJ2-7	CASSTGPLPYEQYF
TRBV20-1	TRBJ2-7	CSARARGLAGRYEQYF
TRBV5-6	TRBJ1-6	CASSSLGDSPLHF
TRBV7-9	TRBJ1-1	CASSLGQGNTEAFF
TRBV9	TRBJ2-3	CASSVGGGQVTDTQYF
TRBV7-2	TRBJ2-3	CASSLAGGPTDTQYF
TRBV9	TRBJ1-6	CASSTPGTGNSPLHF
TRBV27	TRBJ2-3	CASRVGGADTQYF
TRBV10-3	TRBJ2-3	CAIRGTGPTDTQYF
TRBV3-1	TRBJ2-3	CASSPYAGGRTDTQYF
TRBV10-2	TRBJ1-5	CASSLTGAGNQPQHF
TRBV7-9	TRBJ1-4	CASSSRAGGEKLFF
TRBV25-1	TRBJ1-4	CASSGPEKLFF
TRBV2	TRBJ1-1	CASSQGQGYTEAFF
TRBV7-2	TRBJ2-2	CASSLRSTTGTGELFF
TRBV2	TRBJ2-3	CASSPLAGGADTQYF
TRBV7-2	TRBJ2-5	CASSLQGTGKRETQYF
TRBV7-2	TRBJ2-5	CASSLRLAGGETQYF
TRBV19	TRBJ1-5	CASRERINQPQHF
TRBV5-1	TRBJ1-1	CASSTTPNTEAFF
TRBV12-3/TRBV12-4	TRBJ1-6	CASSRHNSPLHF
TRBV7-2	TRBJ2-2	CASSLGGSGATGELFF
TRBV24-1	TRBJ2-3	CATSDFTGADTQYF
TRBV7-6	TRBJ1-1	CASSPFSTLNTEAFF
TRBV5-1	TRBJ2-3	CASSLRTSPTDTQYF
TRBV14	TRBJ1-3	CASSQNGFSGNTIYF
TRBV6-6	TRBJ2-7	CASGGTSGAYEQYF
TRBV29-1	TRBJ2-7	CSVRGQEKSYEQYF
TRBV6-2/TRBV6-3	TRBJ2-7	CASSYSIKDSPYEQYF
TRBV7-6	TRBJ2-1	CASSVDRDRYNEQFF
TRBV4-1	TRBJ1-5	CASSQGSGAQPQHF
TRBV5-4	TRBJ1-1	CASSTKAGDGTEAFF
TRBV7-9	TRBJ2-7	CASSLEGRAGEQYF
TRBV11-2	TRBJ2-3	CASSLVPDPSTDTQYF
TRBV27	TRBJ2-2	CASRRTGNTGELFF
TRBV19	TRBJ1-5	CASKQDAGDSNQPQHF
TRBV3-2	TRBJ2-1	CASSHGTGASYYNEQFF
TRBV18	TRBJ1-3	CASSPPGAPTSGNTIYF
TRBV6-1	TRBJ1-2	CASSELLQPRQGYTF